This entry describes one TCR beta chain. This CDR3 is also generated by other DNA sequences in the sample. The data were obtained in a study of blood T cell repertoires in COVID-19. Germline CDR1 and CDR2: SGHTA and FQGNSA. Trimming took 1 base from V and 0 from J; bases not matched to a gene: 2. The CDR3 runs to 15 residues. Repertoires were generated with immunoSEQ multiplex PCR, while TCRdb's copy carries only in-frame clones and drops some. The sample has about 400,000 clones, more than 85% seen once. The chain links TRBV7-2 to TRBJ2-7, with 8 nucleotides matching TRBD1. The specimen sequenced was peripheral blood. This sequence originates from a woman in her twenties or thirties with acute or convalescent COVID-19. CDR3 DNA: TGTGCCAGCAGCTTAGGACAGGGGAACTCCTACGAGCAGTACTTC. Residues: CASSLGQGNSYEQYF.